The 20 T cell receptor beta chains given below trace back to one sample, sequenced in a study of blood T cell repertoires in COVID-19. Some clones are missing from TCRdb's copy, which holds only in-frame ones; the method was immunoSEQ multiplex PCR. The sample lists about 210,000 clones, more than 75% occurring once. Input material: peripheral blood. The source is a woman aged 60 to 75 with COVID-19, enrolled during active disease.

The chain combines TRBV21-1 with TRBJ2-2; TRBD1 reflects the table's D call only, with no check against the DNA. TRBV21-1 represents a pseudogene. This CDR3 has 17 residues. This CDR3 is CASSRHTGQGLNGELFF. CDR3 DNA sequence: TGTGCCAGCAGCAGGCACACGGGACAGGGGTTGAACGGGGAGCTGTTTTTT.

The V and J genes are TRBV4-1 and TRBJ2-7; 7 nucleotides line up with TRBD1. Trimming took 2 bases from V and 5 from J; bases not matched to a gene: 12. The germline gives CDR1 MGHRA, CDR2 YSYEKL. The CDR3 covers 16 residues. Written as DNA, the CDR3 is TGCGCCAGCAGCCAAAATGTCAGGACAGGAGACCACGAGCAGTACGTC. Residues: CASSQNVRTGDHEQYV.

This clone was counted a few times. The CDR3 DNA reads as TGTGCCATCAGTGAGCCCGGACACCTTCCCAATTCACCCCTCCACTTT. It encodes CAISEPGHLPNSPLHF. The rearrangement links TRBV10-3 to TRBJ1-6, with TRBD1 as a possible D gene (5 bases). Trimming removed 2 bases at V and 7 bases at J, with 15 bases between. The CDR3 consists of 16 residues. Germline CDR1 reads ENHRY; CDR2 reads SYGVKD.

This clone came up many times. The V gene is TRBV4-2, the J gene TRBJ2-1, with 9 bases aligning to TRBD1. Trimming at V came to 4 bases and at J to 7 bases, leaving 14 bases not matched to a gene. Germline V gives CDR1 LGHNA, CDR2 YNFKEQ. The CDR3 covers 17 residues. The CDR3 reads CASSRERTGGAQNEQFF. The DNA of the CDR3 is TGTGCCAGCAGCCGGGAGCGTACAGGGGGCGCCCAAAATGAGCAGTTCTTC.

The chain uses TRBV14 and TRBJ1-2, with 8 bases fitting TRBD1. V lost 1 base and J lost 5; bases outside the gene matches: 12. Germline-derived CDR1 and CDR2 are SGHDN and FVKESK. The CDR3 has 17 residues. This chain's CDR3 is CASSQGRGGQGTYGYTF. The CDR3 region has the DNA TGTGCCAGCAGCCAAGGGCGCGGTGGACAGGGTACTTATGGCTACACCTTC.

The chain is built from TRBV6-1 and TRBJ1-1; 8 positions match TRBD1. Germline trimming cut 2 bases from V and 11 bases from J; bases unmatched to any gene: 13. The CDR3 contains 15 residues. CDR1 and CDR2 (germline): MNHNS, SASEGT. The CDR3: CASSELTGALWGAFF. DNA for the CDR3: TGTGCCAGCAGTGAATTGACAGGGGCACTTTGGGGGGCTTTCTTT.

This rearrangement joins TRBV28 to TRBJ1-1, with 7 bases lining up with TRBD1. The germline CDR1 and CDR2 sequences are MDHEN and SYDVKM. V lost 5 bases to trimming and J lost 4 bases; unmatched junction nucleotides: 10. CDR3 size: 15 residues. Here the CDR3 reads CASSKGGARVTEAFF. The CDR3 DNA is TGTGCCAGCAGTAAAGGGGGCGCGAGGGTCACTGAAGCTTTCTTT.

The V gene is TRBV7-7, the J gene TRBJ2-5, with 9 bases that match TRBD2. Germline V lookup: CDR1 SSHAT, CDR2 FNYEAQ (reference sequence). The CDR3 has 14 residues. The CDR3 region is CASSGSGGQETQYF. The DNA for the CDR3 is TGTGCTAGCTCCGGGAGCGGGGGGCAAGAGACCCAGTACTTC.

V usage is TRBV2 and J usage is TRBJ2-5; maybe TRBD2 (5 bases). The CDR3 loop spans 13 amino acids. CDR1 is SNHLY, CDR2 FYNNEI, per germline. The V and J ends lost 4 bases and 5 bases respectively, with 11 bases between them. CDR3 residues: CASSGFSGETQYF. The CDR3, as DNA: TGTGCCAGCAGTGGCTTCTCGGGGGAGACCCAGTACTTC.

CDR3: CASSLDLAGGETQYF. Here the CDR3 DNA reads TGCGCCAGCAGCTTGGACCTAGCGGGAGGAGAGACCCAGTACTTC. The rearrangement joins TRBV5-1 to TRBJ2-5; 11 bases match TRBD2. Losses at the gene ends were 0 bases for V and 4 bases for J; bases not matched to a gene: 2. The germline CDR1 and CDR2 sequences are SGHRS and YFSETQ. CDR3 length: 15 residues.

The gene calls are TRBV28 and TRBJ1-4, with 9 bases that match TRBD1. The CDR3 consists of 15 residues. Trimming cost V 4 bases and J 8 bases; bases outside gene matches: 8. Germline V gene data show CDR1 as MDHEN and CDR2 as SYDVKM. The CDR3 bases are TGTGCCAGCAGTTCGGGACAGGGATGGTACGAAAAACTGTTTTTT. Protein: CASSSGQGWYEKLFF.

The CDR3 DNA sequence: TGCAGTGCTAGTCCTAGCCGGGGGGCTAGAGCCTACGAGCAGTACTTC. Its protein is CSASPSRGARAYEQYF. This chain joins TRBV20-1 and TRBJ2-7; a weak D match, TRBD2 (7 bases). V shed 3 bases and J shed 2 bases, with 20 bases lying between them. The CDR3 runs to 16 residues. Germline V lookup: CDR1 DFQATT, CDR2 SNEGSKA (reference sequence).

The V and J genes are TRBV7-2 and TRBJ1-2; D is unresolved. The CDR3 runs to 13 residues. V was trimmed by 3 bases and J by 6 bases, leaving 11 bases between them. Germline V gene sequence: CDR1 SGHTA, CDR2 FQGNSA. Here the CDR3 DNA reads TGTGCCAGCAGCTTGGAGACCCTTAATGGCTACACCTTC. Its translation is CASSLETLNGYTF. The variable domain in full, completed from reference TRBV7-2 and TRBJ1-2, reads GAGVSQSPSNKVTEKGKDVELRCDPISGHTALYWYRQSLGQGLEFLIYFQGNSAPDKSGLPSDRFSAERTGGSVSTLTIQRTQQEDSAVYLCASSLETLNGYTFGSGTRLTVV.

This clone was found once. The V and J genes are TRBV6-5 and TRBJ2-2, with 9 bases matching TRBD1. Germline V gives CDR1 MNHEY, CDR2 SVGAGI. V lost 7 bases to trimming and J lost 3 bases; unmatched junction nucleotides: 6. This CDR3 spans 15 amino acids. The CDR3 coding sequence is TGTGCCAGCAAAAGGGACAGGGTAGACACCGGGGAGCTGTTTTTT. It specifies CASKRDRVDTGELFF.

The CDR3 DNA follows: TGTGCCATCAAGGGACAGCTCACTGAAGCTTTCTTT. Translation: CAIKGQLTEAFF. The rearrangement joins TRBV28 to TRBJ1-1; 7 bases fit TRBD1. CDR3 size: 12 residues. The J segment lost 4 bases and the V segment lost 10 bases, leaving 6 bases of the junction unmatched. CDR1 and CDR2 (germline): MDHEN, SYDVKM.

The gene calls are TRBV7-9 and TRBJ2-4, with 10 bases matching TRBD2. The CDR3 totals 17 residues. J gave up 3 bases and V 1 base, and 6 bases lay outside the gene matches. From germline, CDR1 is SEHNR and CDR2 FQNEAQ (reference sequence). The CDR3 protein is CASSLVSQRGGKNIQYF. CDR3 nucleotides: TGTGCCAGCAGCTTAGTGTCCCAGCGGGGGGGCAAAAACATTCAGTACTTC.

The CDR3 region is CASSYSMEGNQPQHF. Written as DNA, the CDR3 is TGTGCCAGCAGTTACTCGATGGAGGGTAATCAGCCCCAGCATTTT. This chain joins TRBV6-5 and TRBJ1-5; D gene unclear. The CDR3 consists of 15 residues. CDR1 is MNHEY, CDR2 SVGAGI, per germline. V lost 0 bases and J lost 4, with 10 bases in between.

This clone appeared a few times. The rearrangement uses TRBV6-5 and TRBJ1-1; D perhaps matches TRBD1 (6 bases). CDR3 length: 13 amino acids. From germline, CDR1 is MNHEY and CDR2 SVGAGI. The ends were cut back, 2 bases at V and 4 bases at J, with 8 bases in the middle. CDR3 sequence: CASSYEQGTEAFF. The CDR3 nucleotides read TGTGCCAGCAGTTACGAACAGGGCACTGAAGCTTTCTTT.

The chain links TRBV3-1 (or the pseudogene TRBV3-2) to TRBJ2-1, with 12 bases matching TRBD2. Per the germline V gene, CDR1 is LGHDT and CDR2 is YNNKEL (reference sequence). The trim removed 1 base at V and 6 bases at J, leaving 4 bases unmatched. This CDR3 is built from 16 residues. CDR3: CASSQATSGGLNEQFF. The CDR3 DNA is TGTGCCAGCAGCCAAGCGACTAGCGGGGGACTCAATGAGCAGTTCTTC.

The genes are TRBV5-6 and TRBJ2-1; 8 bases match TRBD2. Germline CDR1 reads SGHDT; CDR2 reads YYEEEE. V shed 2 bases and J 4 bases; nucleotides not matched to a gene: 8. CDR3 size: 16 residues. CDR3 nucleotide sequence: TGTGCCAGCAGCTTATCGGCGGGAGGCGGGTACAATGAGCAGTTCTTC. It yields the protein CASSLSAGGGYNEQFF. The whole variable domain, filled in from reference TRBV5-6 and TRBJ2-1, reads DAGVTQSPTHLIKTRGQQVTLRCSPKSGHDTVSWYQQALGQGPQFIFQYYEEEERQRGNFPDRFSGHQFPNYSSELNVNALLLGDSALYLCASSLSAGGGYNEQFFGPGTRLTVL.